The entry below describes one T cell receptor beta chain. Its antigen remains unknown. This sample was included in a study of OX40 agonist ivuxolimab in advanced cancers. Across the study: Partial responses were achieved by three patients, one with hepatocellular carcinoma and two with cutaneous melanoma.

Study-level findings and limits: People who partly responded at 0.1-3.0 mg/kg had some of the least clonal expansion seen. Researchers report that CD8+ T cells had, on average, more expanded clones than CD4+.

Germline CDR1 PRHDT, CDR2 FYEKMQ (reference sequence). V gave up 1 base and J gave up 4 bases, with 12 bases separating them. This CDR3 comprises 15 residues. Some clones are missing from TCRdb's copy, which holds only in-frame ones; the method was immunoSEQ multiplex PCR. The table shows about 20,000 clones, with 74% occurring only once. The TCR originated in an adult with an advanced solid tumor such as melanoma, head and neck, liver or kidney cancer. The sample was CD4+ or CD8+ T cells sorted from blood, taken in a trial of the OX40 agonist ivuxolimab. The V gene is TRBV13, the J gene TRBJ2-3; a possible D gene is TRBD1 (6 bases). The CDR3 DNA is TGTGCCAGCAGCTTAGAACGGGCAGGGGCAGATACGCAGTATTTT. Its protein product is CASSLERAGADTQYF.